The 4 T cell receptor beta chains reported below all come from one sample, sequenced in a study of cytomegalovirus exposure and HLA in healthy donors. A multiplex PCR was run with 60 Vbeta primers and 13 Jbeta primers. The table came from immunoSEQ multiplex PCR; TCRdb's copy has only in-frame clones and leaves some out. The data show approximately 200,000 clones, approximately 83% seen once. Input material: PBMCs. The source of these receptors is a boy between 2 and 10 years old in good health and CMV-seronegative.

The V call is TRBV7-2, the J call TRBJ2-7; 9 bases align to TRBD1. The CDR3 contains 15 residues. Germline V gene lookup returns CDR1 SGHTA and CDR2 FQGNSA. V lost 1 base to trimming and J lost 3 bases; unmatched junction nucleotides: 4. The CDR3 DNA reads TGTGCCAGCAGCTTAGGGGCGACAGGGGGCTACGAGCAGTACTTC. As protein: CASSLGATGGYEQYF. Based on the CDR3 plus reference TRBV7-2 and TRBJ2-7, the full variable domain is GAGVSQSPSNKVTEKGKDVELRCDPISGHTALYWYRQSLGQGLEFLIYFQGNSAPDKSGLPSDRFSAERTGGSVSTLTIQRTQQEDSAVYLCASSLGATGGYEQYFGPGTRLTVT.

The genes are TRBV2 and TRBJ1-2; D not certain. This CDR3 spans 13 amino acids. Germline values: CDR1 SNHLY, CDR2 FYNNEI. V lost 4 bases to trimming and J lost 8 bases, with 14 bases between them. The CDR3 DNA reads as TGTGCCAGCAGTGCCACCGCCTGGCCGGGCTACACCTTC. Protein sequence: CASSATAWPGYTF.

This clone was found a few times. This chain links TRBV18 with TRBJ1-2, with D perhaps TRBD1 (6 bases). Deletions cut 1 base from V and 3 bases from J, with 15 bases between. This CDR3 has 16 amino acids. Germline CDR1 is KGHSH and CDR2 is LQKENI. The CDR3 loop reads CASSPLGGRDDYGYTF. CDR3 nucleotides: TGTGCCAGCTCACCACTTGGGGGCAGGGACGACTATGGCTACACCTTC.

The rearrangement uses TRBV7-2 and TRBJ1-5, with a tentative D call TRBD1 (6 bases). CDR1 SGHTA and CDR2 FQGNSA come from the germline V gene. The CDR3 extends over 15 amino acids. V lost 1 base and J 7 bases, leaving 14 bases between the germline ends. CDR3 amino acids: CASSLVSGVGQPQHF. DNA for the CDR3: TGTGCCAGCAGCTTAGTGTCAGGGGTGGGGCAGCCCCAGCATTTT.